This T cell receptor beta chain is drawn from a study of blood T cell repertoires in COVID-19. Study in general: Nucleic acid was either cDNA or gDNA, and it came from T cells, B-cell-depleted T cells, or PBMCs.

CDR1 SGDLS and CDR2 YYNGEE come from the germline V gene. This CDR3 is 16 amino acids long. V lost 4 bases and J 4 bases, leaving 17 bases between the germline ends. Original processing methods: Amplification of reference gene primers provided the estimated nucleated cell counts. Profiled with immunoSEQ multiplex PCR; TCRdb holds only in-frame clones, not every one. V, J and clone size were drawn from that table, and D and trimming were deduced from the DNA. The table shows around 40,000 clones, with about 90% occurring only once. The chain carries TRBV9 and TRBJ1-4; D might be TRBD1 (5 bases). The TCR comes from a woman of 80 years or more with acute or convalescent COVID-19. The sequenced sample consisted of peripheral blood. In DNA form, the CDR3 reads TGTGCCAGCAGCCTGACCGGGGGGGTCCTTAATGAAAAACTGTTTTTT. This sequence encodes CASSLTGGVLNEKLFF.